The 5 T cell receptor beta chains below all came from one sample that was sequenced in a study of cytomegalovirus exposure and HLA in healthy donors (dated by TCRdb to about 2017). Library preparation used the immunoSEQ multiplex PCR assay. A mixture of 60 forward primers for TCR Vbeta segments and 13 reverse primers for TCR Jbeta segments was used in the multiplex PCR. TCRdb obtained this table from immuneACCESS and retained in-frame rearrangements with V and J assigned. These tables miss some clones; where compared with another copy, unresolved V genes account for less than half of the shortfall, and the remainder is unexplained. This sample's records show 70,000 to 75,000 clones. Approximately 3.9% of the sample is in the top ten clones. Sample: PBMCs. The receptors shown here come from a female donor in good health and CMV-seropositive.

As concerns this clone: The sample holds other DNA sequences that translate to the same CDR3. The chain joins TRBV6-5 to TRBJ2-1; TRBD1 aligns across 8 bases. V was pared by 6 bases and J by 7 bases, with 2 bases of the junction left unmatched. This CDR3 has 12 residues. Per germline, CDR1 MNHEY and CDR2 SVGAGI. The CDR3 spells CASSYRGNEQFF. CDR3 nucleotide sequence: TGTGCCAGCAGCTACAGGGGGAATGAGCAGTTCTTC.

The chain recombines TRBV4-2 with TRBJ2-3, with no clear D. V was trimmed by 3 bases and J by 2 bases, leaving 18 bases between them. This CDR3 has 17 amino acids. Germline CDR1 LGHNA, CDR2 YNFKEQ. CDR3 sequence (DNA): TGTGCCAGCAGCCACCCCAATTTGGTAGTCATCACAGATACGCAGTATTTT. Its translation: CASSHPNLVVITDTQYF.

CDR3 protein: CASSYRGSYEQYF. Here the CDR3 DNA reads TGTGCCAGCAGCTACAGGGGTTCCTACGAGCAGTACTTC. The V call is TRBV7-9, the J call TRBJ2-7, with TRBD1 identical over 7 bases. CDR1 and CDR2 (germline): SEHNR, FQNEAQ (reference sequence). V lost 4 bases to trimming and J lost 1 base; unmatched junction nucleotides: 1. CDR3 size: 13 residues. The full variable domain, its missing parts supplied by reference TRBV7-9 and TRBJ2-7, is DTGVSQNPRHKITKRGQNVTFRCDPISEHNRLYWYRQTLGQGPEFLTYFQNEAQLEKSRLLSDRFSAERPKGSFSTLEIQRTEQGDSAMYLCASSYRGSYEQYFGPGTRLTVT.

The rearrangement uses TRBV29-1 and TRBJ1-2; no firm D call. CDR1 SQVTM and CDR2 ANQGSEA come from the germline V gene. Trimming took 0 bases from V and 8 from J, leaving 10 bases between them. This CDR3 is built from 12 residues. Here the CDR3 DNA reads TGCAGCGTTGAAGACCGAATCCTAGGCTACACCTTC. This gives the protein CSVEDRILGYTF.

J is TRBJ1-1 and V is TRBV14; 9 bases are a match to TRBD1. Germline trimming cut 3 bases from V and 2 bases from J; bases unmatched to any gene: 7. Germline lookup yields CDR1 SGHDN and CDR2 FVKESK. The CDR3 loop spans 16 amino acids. The CDR3 reads CASSHLTGQGNTEAFF. The DNA for the CDR3 is TGTGCCAGCAGCCATCTCACGGGACAGGGAAACACTGAAGCTTTCTTT.